This T cell receptor beta chain was retrieved from a study of cytomegalovirus exposure and HLA in healthy donors. V was cut by 3 bases and J by 2 bases, with 14 bases left in between. CDR3 length: 16 amino acids. Looked up from germline, CDR1 is LNHDA and CDR2 is SQIVND (reference sequence). 60 Vbeta and 13 Jbeta primers were used in PCR. Generated by immunoSEQ multiplex PCR, the TCRdb table keeps only in-frame clones and is missing some. The data hold about 210,000 clones, with roughly 77% observed a single time. The sample consisted of PBMCs. The clonotype originates from a man aged 40-50 years in good health and CMV-seropositive. The chain carries TRBV19 and TRBJ2-4; maybe TRBD1 (8 bases). The CDR3 DNA follows: TGTGCCAGTAGTATCCACAGGGGGGGTCCCAAAAACATTCAGTACTTC. Protein product: CASSIHRGGPKNIQYF.